A selection of T cell receptor beta chains follows, all from one sample in a study of blood T cell repertoires in COVID-19. The repertoire was sequenced with immunoSEQ multiplex PCR; TCRdb's copy has only in-frame clones and lacks some. The data contain some 250,000 clones, about 86% of them seen just once; the ten biggest clones take up approximately 2%. Sequencing was done on a sample of peripheral blood. These receptors were obtained from a man aged 30 to 39 with active or convalescent COVID-19. Both conserved end residues are part of each CDR3. A D gene is named only where the DNA matches it firmly. Size tells how often a clone was seen (once, few, many) or the class of an expanded clone, and some rows leave it out.

v_gene,abundance,j_gene,d_gene,CDR3aa,CDR3nt
TRBV11-1,-,TRBJ1-1,-,CASSLTTLNTEAFF,TGTGCCAGCAGCTTAACTACTCTGAACACTGAAGCTTTCTTT
TRBV19,-,TRBJ1-2,-,CASSIQGTAVYGYTF,TGTGCCAGTAGTATACAGGGGACGGCGGTTTATGGCTACACCTTC
TRBV11-2,few,TRBJ2-3,-,CASSLGDTSTDTQYF,TGTGCCAGCAGCTTAGGGGACACATCTACAGATACGCAGTATTTT
TRBV6-5,-,TRBJ2-5,TRBD1,CASDRVRETQYF,TGTGCCAGCGACAGGGTGCGAGAGACCCAGTACTTC
TRBV11-1,-,TRBJ2-3,TRBD1,CASSLSGQGGDTQYF,TGTGCCAGCAGCTTATCGGGACAGGGAGGGGATACGCAGTATTTT
TRBV19,-,TRBJ2-1,-,CASSIGAYGSYNEQFF,TGTGCCAGTAGTATAGGGGCCTATGGGTCCTACAATGAGCAGTTCTTC
TRBV25-1,once,TRBJ2-5,-,CASSEYGLQETQYF,TGTGCCAGCAGTGAATATGGCCTCCAGGAGACCCAGTACTTC
TRBV4-1,-,TRBJ1-2,TRBD1,CASSQGDRDYGYTF,TGCGCCAGCAGCCAAGGGGACAGGGACTATGGCTACACCTTC
TRBV12-5,-,TRBJ2-1,-,CASGRDSLSNEQFF,TGTGCTAGTGGCCGGGACTCCCTCTCCAATGAGCAGTTCTTC
TRBV24-1,once,TRBJ2-4,TRBD1,CATSDWTNRDRVGAKNIQYF,TGTGCCACCAGTGATTGGACCAACCGGGACAGGGTTGGAGCCAAAAACATTCAGTACTTC
TRBV11-3,-,TRBJ2-3,TRBD2,CASSFSRRQRGITDTQYF,TGTGCCAGCAGCTTCAGCCGTCGTCAGCGGGGGATCACAGATACGCAGTATTTT
TRBV12-5,-,TRBJ2-2,-,CASGMTHQGNGIAGELFF,TGTGCTAGTGGCATGACACATCAGGGTAATGGTATCGCCGGGGAGCTGTTTTTT
TRBV4-1,-,TRBJ1-2,TRBD1,CASSQDLRDSPKDF,TGCGCCAGCAGCCAAGATCTTAGGGACAGCCCCAAGGACTTC
TRBV7-3,-,TRBJ2-6,TRBD2,CASSLTSGGGSGANVLTF,TGTGCCAGCAGCTTAACGAGCGGGGGAGGCTCTGGGGCCAACGTCCTGACTTTC
TRBV18,once,TRBJ2-7,TRBD1,CASSPGQDNEQYF,TGTGCCAGCTCCCCTGGACAGGACAACGAGCAGTACTTC
TRBV19,-,TRBJ1-1,-,CASSIGRGDTEAFF,TGTGCCAGTAGTATCGGCCGGGGGGACACTGAAGCTTTCTTT
TRBV21-1,-,TRBJ1-2,-,CASSPRDTNYGYTF,TGTGCCAGCAGCCCTCGGGACACTAACTATGGCTACACCTTC
TRBV5-8,-,TRBJ1-4,TRBD1,CASSNTHGTGANEKLFF,TGTGCCAGCAGCAACACTCACGGGACAGGAGCGAATGAAAAACTGTTTTTT
TRBV6-5,once,TRBJ2-7,-,CASSYVGASYEQYF,TGTGCCAGCAGTTACGTGGGGGCCTCCTACGAGCAGTACTTC
TRBV6-2/TRBV6-3,-,TRBJ2-7,-,CASSPGVGEQYF,TGTGCCAGCAGCCCAGGGGTCGGGGAGCAGTACTTC
TRBV11-2,-,TRBJ2-7,TRBD2,CASQLGLAGGLLSYEQYF,TGTGCCAGCCAGCTTGGGCTAGCGGGGGGCCTCCTCTCCTACGAGCAGTACTTC
TRBV28,-,TRBJ2-1,TRBD2,CASRPTSGGANEQFF,TGTGCCAGCAGACCGACTAGCGGGGGGGCCAATGAGCAGTTCTTC
TRBV25-1,-,TRBJ1-2,-,CASSDSQANYGYTF,TGTGCCAGCAGTGATTCACAGGCCAACTATGGCTACACCTTC
TRBV12-3/TRBV12-4,few,TRBJ1-5,-,CASSRGVQPQHF,TGTGCCAGCTCTCGAGGTGTGCAGCCCCAGCATTTT
TRBV4-1,-,TRBJ2-5,TRBD1,CASSGTPGQGSAQYF,TGCGCCAGCAGCGGAACACCGGGACAGGGGTCGGCCCAGTACTTC
TRBV6-5,-,TRBJ2-5,TRBD2,CASSFSGGIQETQYF,TGTGCCAGCAGTTTTAGCGGGGGGATTCAAGAGACCCAGTACTTC
TRBV6-2/TRBV6-3,-,TRBJ2-3,TRBD2,CASSSGTSGGPDTQYF,TGTGCCAGCAGTTCGGGGACTAGCGGGGGGCCAGATACGCAGTATTTT
TRBV4-3,-,TRBJ2-5,TRBD2,CASSQDTIRGREETQYF,TGCGCCAGCAGCCAAGATACGATCCGGGGGAGGGAAGAGACCCAGTACTTC
TRBV7-2,-,TRBJ2-1,-,CASSPTGQSYNEQFF,TGTGCCAGCAGCCCCACAGGACAGAGCTACAATGAGCAGTTCTTC
TRBV7-2,-,TRBJ2-5,TRBD2,CASSLRPGTSMGETQYF,TGTGCCAGCAGCTTACGACCGGGGACTAGCATGGGGGAGACCCAGTACTTC
TRBV19,-,TRBJ1-4,-,CASSTRDNEKLFF,TGTGCCAGTAGTACCCGGGATAATGAAAAACTGTTTTTT
TRBV3-1/TRBV3-2,-,TRBJ1-4,-,CASSQVLVREKLFF,TGTGCCAGCAGCCAAGTCTTGGTACGGGAAAAACTGTTTTTT
TRBV3-1/TRBV3-2,-,TRBJ1-4,TRBD1,CASSLRTGGAELFF,TGTGCCAGCAGCCTCCGGACAGGGGGCGCAGAACTGTTTTTT
TRBV10-2,-,TRBJ2-1,TRBD2,CASTGGGGGYEQFF,TGCGCCAGCACAGGCGGCGGGGGGGGATATGAGCAGTTCTTC
TRBV6-5,-,TRBJ1-2,-,CASSPRGVDGYTF,TGTGCCAGCAGCCCCCGGGGAGTGGATGGCTACACCTTC
TRBV6-1,-,TRBJ2-5,-,CASSEGVTGTWLRQETQYF,TGTGCCAGCAGTGAAGGAGTGACAGGGACTTGGCTCCGACAAGAGACCCAGTACTTC
TRBV10-2,-,TRBJ1-1,TRBD1,CASSERSGGLNTEAFF,TGCGCCAGCAGTGAGCGGTCAGGGGGACTGAACACTGAAGCTTTCTTT
TRBV27,once,TRBJ1-4,-,CASSWGQGFEKLFF,TGTGCCAGCAGTTGGGGCCAGGGGTTTGAAAAACTGTTTTTT
TRBV14,-,TRBJ1-1,-,CASSLIGLMNTEAFF,TGTGCCAGCAGCCTCATCGGACTTATGAACACTGAAGCTTTCTTT
TRBV4-1,-,TRBJ2-7,TRBD2,CASSQGLAGGYEQYF,TGCGCCAGCAGCCAAGGACTAGCGGGAGGATACGAGCAGTACTTC
TRBV27,once,TRBJ2-5,-,CASSLWGHAAETQYF,TGTGCCAGCAGTTTGTGGGGCCACGCGGCAGAGACCCAGTACTTC
TRBV11-2,-,TRBJ1-2,TRBD1,CASSSPVTGEEVANYGYTF,TGTGCCAGCAGCTCGCCCGTTACAGGGGAGGAAGTCGCTAACTATGGCTACACCTTC
TRBV19,-,TRBJ1-1,TRBD1,CASRLPTGTGRFWGTEAFF,TGTGCCAGTAGACTCCCTACCGGGACAGGGCGCTTTTGGGGCACTGAAGCTTTCTTT
TRBV30,-,TRBJ1-5,-,CAWSDPSGGNQPQHF,TGTGCCTGGAGTGACCCGTCCGGGGGCAATCAGCCCCAGCATTTT
TRBV2,-,TRBJ1-2,TRBD1,CASSPTGMNHGYTF,TGTGCCAGCTCGCCGACAGGGATGAACCATGGCTACACCTTC
TRBV6-2/TRBV6-3,-,TRBJ2-2,-,CASSYGQSNTGELFF,TGTGCCAGCAGTTACGGACAGTCAAACACCGGGGAGCTGTTTTTT
TRBV4-2,-,TRBJ2-1,TRBD2,CASSQEGSGINNEQFF,TGTGCCAGCAGCCAAGAGGGTAGCGGGATAAACAATGAGCAGTTCTTC
TRBV27,-,TRBJ2-2,TRBD2,CASSLGLAGARITGELFF,TGTGCCAGCAGTTTAGGACTAGCGGGGGCCAGGATAACCGGGGAGCTGTTTTTT
TRBV5-6,-,TRBJ1-6,TRBD1,CASSLNRGRSPLHF,TGTGCCAGCAGCTTGAACAGGGGGCGTTCACCCCTCCACTTT
TRBV5-4,-,TRBJ2-1,TRBD2,CASSLVAGVYNEQFF,TGTGCCAGCAGCCTGGTAGCGGGGGTCTACAATGAGCAGTTCTTC
TRBV9,-,TRBJ1-6,-,CASSVAGDSPLHF,TGTGCCAGCAGCGTAGCCGGTGATTCACCCCTCCACTTT